The following is a T cell receptor (beta chain) sequence with its context. CDR3 length equals 13 residues. Per germline, CDR1 SGHNT and CDR2 YYREEE (reference sequence). The ends were cut back, 0 bases at V and 2 bases at J, with 5 bases in the middle. The entry originates in a study of blood T cell repertoires in COVID-19. Background on the study: There were acute and convalescent COVID-19 samples, and they came from the United States, Italy and Spain. Sample material is recorded as cDNA or gDNA derived from T cells, B-cell-depleted T cells, or PBMCs.

Study processing details: Counts of nucleated cells, estimated from reference gene primer amplification, were obtained. The method was immunoSEQ multiplex PCR; TCRdb's version includes in-frame clones alone and lacks a portion of them. V and J calls and clone size are those listed in that table; D and trimming were worked out from the DNA. This table has some 75,000 clones, 90% appearing once. The sequenced sample was peripheral blood. The clonotype comes from a human donor in a cohort sampled during active COVID-19. The chain recombines TRBV5-4 with TRBJ2-5; a possible D gene is TRBD2 (5 bases). The CDR3 protein is CASSLGGQETQYF. The CDR3 DNA reads TGTGCCAGCAGCTTGGGCGGGCAAGAGACCCAGTACTTC.